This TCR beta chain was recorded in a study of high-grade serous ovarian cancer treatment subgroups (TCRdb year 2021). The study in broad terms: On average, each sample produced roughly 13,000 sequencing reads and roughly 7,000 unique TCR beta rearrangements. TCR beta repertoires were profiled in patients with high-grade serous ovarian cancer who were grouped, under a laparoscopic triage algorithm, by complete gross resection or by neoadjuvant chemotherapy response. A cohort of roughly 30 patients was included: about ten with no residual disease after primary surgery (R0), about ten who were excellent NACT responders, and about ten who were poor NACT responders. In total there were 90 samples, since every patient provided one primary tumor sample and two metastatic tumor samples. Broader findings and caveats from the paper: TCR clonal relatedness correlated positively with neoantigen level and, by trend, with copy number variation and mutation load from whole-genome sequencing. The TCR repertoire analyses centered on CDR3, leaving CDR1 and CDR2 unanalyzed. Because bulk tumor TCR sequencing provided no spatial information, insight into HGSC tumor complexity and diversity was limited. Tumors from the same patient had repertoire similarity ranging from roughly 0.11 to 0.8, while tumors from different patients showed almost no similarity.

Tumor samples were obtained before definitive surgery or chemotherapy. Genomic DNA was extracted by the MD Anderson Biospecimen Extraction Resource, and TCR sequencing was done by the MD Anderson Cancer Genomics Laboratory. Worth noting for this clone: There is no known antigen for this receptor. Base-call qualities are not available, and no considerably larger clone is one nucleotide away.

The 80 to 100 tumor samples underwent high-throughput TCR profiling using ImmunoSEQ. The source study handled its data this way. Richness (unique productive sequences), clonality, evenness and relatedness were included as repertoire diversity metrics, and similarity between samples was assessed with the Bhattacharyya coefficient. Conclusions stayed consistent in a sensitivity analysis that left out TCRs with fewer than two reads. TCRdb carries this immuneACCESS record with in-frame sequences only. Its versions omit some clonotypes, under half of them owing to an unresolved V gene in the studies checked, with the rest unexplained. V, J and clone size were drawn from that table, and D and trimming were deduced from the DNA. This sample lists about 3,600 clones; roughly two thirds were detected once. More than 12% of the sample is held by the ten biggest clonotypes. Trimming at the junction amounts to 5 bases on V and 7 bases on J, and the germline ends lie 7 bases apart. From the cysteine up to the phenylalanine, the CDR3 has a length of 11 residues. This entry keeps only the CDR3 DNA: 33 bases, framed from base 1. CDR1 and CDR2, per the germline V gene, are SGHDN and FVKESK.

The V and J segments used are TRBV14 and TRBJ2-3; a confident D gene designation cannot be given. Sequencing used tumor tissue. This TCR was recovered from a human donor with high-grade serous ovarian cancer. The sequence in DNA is TGTGCCAGCAGCGCTACAAATACGCAGTATTTT. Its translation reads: CASSATNTQYF.